The 25 T cell receptor beta chains below were found in one sample sequenced in a study of T cell responses to AZD1222 COVID-19 vaccine. Libraries were prepared by immunoSEQ multiplex PCR; TCRdb keeps only in-frame clonotypes and omits some of them. The data show tens of thousands of clones, around 90% seen once. The input for sequencing was peripheral blood, taken 28 days after the second AZD1222 dose. The receptors stem from an adult who received the AZD1222 COVID-19 vaccine.

The chain carries TRBV4-2 and TRBJ2-3; TRBD2 agrees at 9 bases. The germline gives CDR1 LGHNA, CDR2 YNFKEQ. This CDR3 comprises 16 residues. The V gene end was trimmed by 0 bases and the J gene end by 7 bases; junction bases not matched to a gene: 8. CDR3 amino acids: CASSQDRASGAYTQYF. Here the CDR3 DNA reads TGTGCCAGCAGCCAAGATCGGGCTAGCGGGGCTTATACGCAGTATTTT.

The rearrangement joins TRBV7-9 to TRBJ1-5; 8 positions agree with TRBD1. This CDR3 contains 14 residues. Germline CDR1 is SEHNR and CDR2 is FQNEAQ (reference sequence). V shed 5 bases, J shed 6 bases, and the junction held 6 bases outside the gene matches. The CDR3 sequence: CASSPGGAGQPQHF. The CDR3 DNA sequence: TGTGCCAGCAGCCCAGGGGGCGCGGGTCAGCCCCAGCATTTT.

V is TRBV19 and J is TRBJ1-2; weak D call: TRBD1 (6 bases). The V gene lost 5 bases and the J gene lost 2 bases, with 12 bases spanning the gap. Germline CDR1 is LNHDA and CDR2 is SQIVND (reference sequence). The length of the CDR3 is 14 residues. This CDR3 reads CASSAGQPNYGYTF. CDR3 DNA: TGTGCCAGTAGTGCCGGACAGCCGAACTATGGCTACACCTTC.

The V and J genes are TRBV2 and TRBJ2-3; the match to TRBD1 covers 8 bases. V lost 4 bases, J lost 6 bases, and 9 bases stayed unmatched. CDR1 SNHLY and CDR2 FYNNEI come from the germline V gene. The CDR3 is 15 residues long. The CDR3 here is CASSVKGTGEDTQYF. The CDR3 region has the DNA TGTGCCAGCAGTGTTAAGGGGACAGGCGAGGATACGCAGTATTTT.

Here the CDR3 DNA reads TGCGCCAGCAGCCAAGTGGCTAGCGGGGGGATTAGCTCCTACAATGAGCAGTTCTTC. Translated: CASSQVASGGISSYNEQFF. The rearrangement joins TRBV4-1 to TRBJ2-1; 11 positions agree with TRBD2. Germline lookup yields CDR1 MGHRA and CDR2 YSYEKL. This CDR3 spans 19 amino acids. The V gene end was trimmed by 1 base and the J gene end by 0 bases; junction bases not matched to a gene: 8.

This chain joins TRBV7-2 and TRBJ2-3; tentatively, D is TRBD1 (6 bases). Germline CDR1 is SGHTA and CDR2 is FQGNSA. V was clipped by 4 bases and J by 6 bases, with 23 bases between them. This CDR3 has 17 amino acids. In DNA, the CDR3 is TGTGCCAGCAGCTCACCCCAGGGGCGAAAGGGTAGTGATACGCAGTATTTT. Residues: CASSSPQGRKGSDTQYF.

The rearrangement joins TRBV27 to TRBJ1-2; TRBD1 might be the D (5 bases). With 5 bases removed from V and 4 bases from J, the gap between germline ends came to 11 bases. Germline CDR1 and CDR2: MNHEY and SMNVEV (reference sequence). The CDR3 totals 13 residues. The CDR3: CASSVDGAYGYTF. The CDR3 DNA sequence: TGTGCCAGCAGTGTGGATGGGGCCTATGGCTACACCTTC.

The CDR3 here is CASSSSGGDGYTF. The CDR3 DNA reads as TGTGCCAGCAGCTCCAGCGGGGGGGATGGCTACACCTTC. The rearrangement links TRBV5-8 to TRBJ1-2; D might be TRBD1 (5 bases). The CDR3 is made up of 13 amino acids. Trimming pared 3 bases from V and 6 bases from J, leaving 12 bases between. Germline CDR1 is SGHTS and CDR2 is YDEGEE.

The rearrangement uses TRBV7-8 and TRBJ2-7, with TRBD2 matching over 8 bases. There are 13 residues in the CDR3. Trimming at V came to 7 bases and at J to 1 base, leaving 3 bases not matched to a gene. CDR1 and CDR2 from the germline V gene are SGHVS and FQNEAQ. CDR3 loop: CASTGGGSYEQYF. For the CDR3, the DNA is TGTGCCAGCACCGGCGGGGGGTCCTACGAGCAGTACTTC.

The genes are TRBV7-2 and TRBJ1-6; D ambiguous. The V end lost 4 bases, the J end lost 10 bases, and 17 bases lay between the germline ends. This CDR3 is 15 amino acids long. From germline, CDR1 is SGHTA and CDR2 FQGNSA. The CDR3 loop reads CASSSARGSGSPLHF. As DNA, the CDR3 is TGTGCCAGCAGCTCCGCACGGGGATCGGGGTCACCCCTCCACTTT.

The V and J genes are TRBV4-2 and TRBJ1-1; D might be TRBD1 (6 bases). With 0 bases removed from V and 0 bases from J, the gap between germline ends came to 11 bases. The CDR3 is 16 amino acids. Germline lookup yields CDR1 LGHNA and CDR2 YNFKEQ. The CDR3 here is CASSQDKDRMNTEAFF. The DNA for the CDR3 is TGTGCCAGCAGCCAAGATAAAGACAGGATGAACACTGAAGCTTTCTTT.

The V and J genes are TRBV11-1 and TRBJ2-2; D may be TRBD1 (6 bases). The ends were cut back, 4 bases at V and 0 bases at J, with 12 bases in the middle. Germline loops: CDR1 SGHAT, CDR2 FQDESV (reference sequence). The CDR3 consists of 16 residues. The CDR3 DNA reads as TGTGCCAGCAGCTACCAGGGGTTCGCGAACACCGGGGAGCTGTTTTTT. This translates into CASSYQGFANTGELFF.

The chain is built from TRBV7-3 and TRBJ2-1; 9 bases fit TRBD1. The CDR3 extends over 14 amino acids. The V gene end was trimmed by 2 bases and the J gene end by 7 bases; junction bases not matched to a gene: 3. Germline V gene data show CDR1 as SGHTA and CDR2 as FQGTGA. The DNA of the CDR3 is TGTGCCAGCAGCTTACGACAGGGGGGGAATGAGCAGTTCTTC. It specifies CASSLRQGGNEQFF. Using reference TRBV7-3 and TRBJ2-1 for the parts outside the CDR3, the full variable domain is GAGVSQTPSNKVTEKGKYVELRCDPISGHTALYWYRQSLGQGPEFLIYFQGTGAADDSGLPNDRFFAVRPEGSVSTLKIQRTERGDSAVYLCASSLRQGGNEQFFGPGTRLTVL.

The CDR3: CASSLGQGYNQPQHF. In DNA, the CDR3 is TGTGCCAGCAGCTTGGGACAGGGGTACAATCAGCCCCAGCATTTT. The V call is TRBV5-6, the J call TRBJ1-5; 8 bases align to TRBD1. CDR1 and CDR2 from the germline V gene are SGHDT and YYEEEE. The CDR3 has 15 residues. V lost 0 bases to trimming and J lost 3 bases; unmatched junction nucleotides: 2. Variable domain in full (rest from reference TRBV5-6 and TRBJ1-5): DAGVTQSPTHLIKTRGQQVTLRCSPKSGHDTVSWYQQALGQGPQFIFQYYEEEERQRGNFPDRFSGHQFPNYSSELNVNALLLGDSALYLCASSLGQGYNQPQHFGDGTRLSIL.

This clone was counted between two and nine times. CDR3 protein: CATSSGTGQEAFF. CDR3 bases: TGTGCCACCAGCAGCGGGACAGGACAAGAAGCTTTCTTT. The rearrangement joins TRBV15 to TRBJ1-1, with 8 bases matching TRBD1. Germline CDR1 is LNHNV and CDR2 is YYDKDF (reference sequence). This CDR3 is built from 13 residues. Trimming cost V 3 bases and J 8 bases; bases outside gene matches: 5. The full variable domain, with the rest looked up from reference TRBV15 and TRBJ1-1, is DAMVIQNPRYQVTQFGKPVTLSCSQTLNHNVMYWYQQKSSQAPKLLFHYYDKDFNNEADTPDNFQSRRPNTSFCFLDIRSPGLGDTAMYLCATSSGTGQEAFFGQGTRLTVV.

This chain links TRBV6-5 with TRBJ1-5; TRBD1 aligns across 12 bases. Germline-derived CDR1 and CDR2 are MNHEY and SVGAGI. The CDR3 has 15 residues. The V gene end was trimmed by 6 bases and the J gene end by 6 bases; junction bases not matched to a gene: 6. CDR3 residues: CASSRDRGLGQPQHF. The CDR3 nucleotides are TGTGCCAGCAGCAGGGACAGGGGGCTCGGTCAGCCCCAGCATTTT.

J is TRBJ2-5 and V is TRBV5-1; the D is unclear. V lost 4 bases to trimming and J lost 3 bases, with 10 bases between them. This CDR3 spans 13 amino acids. Per the germline V gene, CDR1 is SGHRS and CDR2 is YFSETQ. The CDR3 sequence: CASSDGFEETQYF. The CDR3 bases are TGCGCCAGCAGCGATGGCTTCGAAGAGACCCAGTACTTC. Full variable domain (missing parts from reference TRBV5-1 and TRBJ2-5): KAGVTQTPRYLIKTRGQQVTLSCSPISGHRSVSWYQQTPGQGLQFLFEYFSETQRNKGNFPGRFSGRQFSNSRSEMNVSTLELGDSALYLCASSDGFEETQYFGPGTRLLVL.

This chain connects TRBV6-6 to TRBJ1-3; D is unclear. This CDR3 has 11 amino acids. Looked up from germline, CDR1 is MNHNY and CDR2 is SVGAGI (reference sequence). V was pared by 10 bases and J by 4 bases, with 8 bases between. This CDR3 reads CATQWGNTIYF. DNA of the CDR3: TGTGCCACTCAGTGGGGAAACACCATATATTTT.

The chain carries TRBV9 and TRBJ2-1; the D is unclear. Trimming took 4 bases from V and 3 from J, leaving 8 bases between them. Germline V gene data show CDR1 as SGDLS and CDR2 as YYNGEE. The CDR3 is 13 amino acids. The CDR3 here is CASSLTLYNEQFF. The DNA of the CDR3 is TGTGCCAGCAGCCTGACACTCTACAATGAGCAGTTCTTC.

CDR3 coding DNA: TGTGCCATCAGTGGGGGGGATCAGCCCCAGCATTTT. It codes for CAISGGDQPQHF. This chain connects TRBV10-3 to TRBJ1-5, with a tentative D call TRBD1 (5 bases). The germline gives CDR1 ENHRY, CDR2 SYGVKD. The CDR3 has 12 residues. Trimming pared 4 bases from V and 5 bases from J, leaving 6 bases between.

This sequence joins TRBV11-2 and TRBJ1-1; 7 nucleotides align to TRBD1. Germline trimming cut 5 bases from V and 0 bases from J; bases unmatched to any gene: 6. The CDR3 loop spans 15 amino acids. Germline CDR1 is SGHAT and CDR2 is FQNNGV. CDR3 bases: TGTGCCAGCAGCCTTAACAGGGGTATGAACACTGAAGCTTTCTTT. It is translated as CASSLNRGMNTEAFF.

V is TRBV7-6 and J is TRBJ2-1; TRBD2 agrees at 14 bases. The CDR3 spans 18 residues. Trimming removed 1 base from V and 4 bases from J; junction bases left unmatched: 6. Germline V gene data show CDR1 as SGHVS and CDR2 as FNYEAQ. The CDR3 here is CASSLDGTSGGSYNEQFF. The CDR3 DNA sequence: TGTGCCAGCAGCTTAGATGGGACTAGCGGGGGATCATACAATGAGCAGTTCTTC.

The chain combines TRBV18 with TRBJ2-5; the match to TRBD2 covers 8 bases. The CDR3 extends over 13 amino acids. V lost 3 bases and J lost 3; bases outside the gene matches: 0. Germline V gene sequence: CDR1 KGHSH, CDR2 LQKENI. The CDR3 DNA reads TGTGCCAGCTCACCGACTAGCGAAGAGACCCAGTACTTC. As protein: CASSPTSEETQYF.

This chain's CDR3 is CASSLGTTNQPQHF. CDR3 bases: TGTGCCAGCAGCTTAGGGACAACTAATCAGCCCCAGCATTTT. This chain joins TRBV7-8 and TRBJ1-5, with D possibly being TRBD1 (5 bases). Trimming took 1 base from V and 4 from J, leaving 8 bases between them. This CDR3 comprises 14 residues. Germline values: CDR1 SGHVS, CDR2 FQNEAQ.

This clone has just a few counts. The rearrangement links TRBV13 to TRBJ1-2; D not resolved. The V gene's germline CDR1 is PRHDT and CDR2 FYEKMQ (reference sequence). Deletions cut 4 bases from V and 5 bases from J, with 20 bases between. This CDR3 spans 16 amino acids. The CDR3 sequence is CASSSASIGDTYGYTF. In DNA, the CDR3 is TGTGCCAGCAGCTCCGCCTCAATAGGAGACACATATGGCTACACCTTC. The full variable domain, its missing parts supplied by reference TRBV13 and TRBJ1-2, is AAGVIQSPRHLIKEKRETATLKCYPIPRHDTVYWYQQGPGQDPQFLISFYEKMQSDKGSIPDRFSAQQFSDYHSELNMSSLELGDSALYFCASSSASIGDTYGYTFGSGTRLTVV.